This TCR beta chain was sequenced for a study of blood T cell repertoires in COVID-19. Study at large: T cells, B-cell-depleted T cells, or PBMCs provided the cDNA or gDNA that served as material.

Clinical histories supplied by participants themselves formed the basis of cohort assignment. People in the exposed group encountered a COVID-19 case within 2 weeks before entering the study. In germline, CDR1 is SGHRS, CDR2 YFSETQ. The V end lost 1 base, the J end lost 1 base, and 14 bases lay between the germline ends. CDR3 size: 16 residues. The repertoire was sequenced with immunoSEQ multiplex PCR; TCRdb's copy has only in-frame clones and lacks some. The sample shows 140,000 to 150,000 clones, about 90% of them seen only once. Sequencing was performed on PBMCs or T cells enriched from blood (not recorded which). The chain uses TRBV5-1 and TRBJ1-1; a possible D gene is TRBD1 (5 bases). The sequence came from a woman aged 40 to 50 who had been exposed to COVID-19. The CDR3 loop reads CASSLNTGTQNTEAFF. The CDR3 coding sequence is TGCGCCAGCAGCTTGAATACCGGGACTCAGAACACTGAAGCTTTCTTT.